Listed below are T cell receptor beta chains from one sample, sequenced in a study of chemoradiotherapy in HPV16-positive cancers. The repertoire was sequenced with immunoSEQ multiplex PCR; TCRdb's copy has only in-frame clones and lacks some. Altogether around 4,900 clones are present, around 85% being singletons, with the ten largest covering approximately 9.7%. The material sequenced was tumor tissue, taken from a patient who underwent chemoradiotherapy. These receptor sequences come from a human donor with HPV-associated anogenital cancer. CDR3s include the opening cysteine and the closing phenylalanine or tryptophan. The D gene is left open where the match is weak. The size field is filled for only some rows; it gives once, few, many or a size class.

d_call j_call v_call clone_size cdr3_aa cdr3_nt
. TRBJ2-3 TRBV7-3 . CASSLTGPVGADTQYF TGTGCCAGCAGCTTAACTGGGCCAGTTGGTGCAGATACGCAGTATTTT
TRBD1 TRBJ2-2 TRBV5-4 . CASSLATGAGTGELFF TGTGCCAGCAGCTTGGCAACAGGGGCCGGGACCGGGGAGCTGTTTTTT
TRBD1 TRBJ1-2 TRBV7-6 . CASSLGTGYGYTF TGTGCCAGCAGCTTGGGGACAGGGTATGGCTACACCTTC
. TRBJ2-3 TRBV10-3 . CAISAKRWDQEDTQYF TGTGCCATCAGTGCTAAGCGGTGGGATCAGGAGGATACGCAGTATTTT
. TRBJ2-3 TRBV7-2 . CASSLVWASTDTQYF TGTGCCAGCAGCTTAGTCTGGGCGAGCACAGATACGCAGTATTTT
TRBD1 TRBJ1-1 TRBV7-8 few CASSQDPDRAPTIGGYTEAFF TGTGCCAGCAGCCAAGACCCCGACAGGGCTCCTACAATAGGGGGGTACACTGAAGCTTTCTTT
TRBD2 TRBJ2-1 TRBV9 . CASSARTSGAGEQFF TGTGCCAGCAGCGCGCGGACTAGCGGGGCCGGTGAGCAGTTCTTC
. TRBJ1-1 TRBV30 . CAWSVRPNTEAFF TGTGCCTGGAGTGTACGACCAAACACTGAAGCTTTCTTT
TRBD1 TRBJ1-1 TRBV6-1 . CASSGARGLGGNTEAFF TGTGCCAGCAGTGGGGCAAGGGGGCTGGGAGGAAACACTGAAGCTTTCTTT
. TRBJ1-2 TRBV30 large CAKQGGDYGYTF TGTGCCAAACAGGGAGGTGACTATGGCTACACCTTC
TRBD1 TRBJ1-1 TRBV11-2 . CASSFTQGAGAFF TGTGCCAGCAGCTTCACCCAGGGGGCTGGAGCTTTCTTT
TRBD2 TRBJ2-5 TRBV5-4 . CASSSRGGPQETQYF TGTGCCAGCAGTTCGCGGGGGGGCCCCCAAGAGACCCAGTACTTC
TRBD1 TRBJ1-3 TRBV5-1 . CASSLGNRGGNTIYF TGCGCCAGCAGCTTGGGAAACAGGGGTGGAAACACCATATATTTT
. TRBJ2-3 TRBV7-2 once CASPSAGGTQYF TGTGCCAGCCCCTCGGCAGGGGGGACGCAGTATTTT
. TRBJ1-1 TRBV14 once CASSQLQTAEAFF TGTGCCAGCAGCCAACTTCAGACAGCTGAAGCTTTCTTT
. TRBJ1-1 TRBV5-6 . CASSLRTAEAFF TGTGCCAGCAGCCTGAGGACGGCCGAAGCTTTCTTT
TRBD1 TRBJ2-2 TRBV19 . CASTQQGQGFTGELFF TGTGCCAGTACCCAGCAGGGACAGGGGTTCACCGGGGAGCTGTTTTTT
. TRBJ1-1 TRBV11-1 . CASSLADGPTEAFF TGTGCCAGCAGCTTAGCGGACGGGCCCACTGAAGCTTTCTTT
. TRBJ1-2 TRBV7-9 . CASSYGGYGYTF TGTGCCAGCAGCTACGGGGGCTATGGCTACACCTTC
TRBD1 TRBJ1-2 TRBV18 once CASSPGTGHGYTF TGTGCCAGCTCACCTGGGACAGGACATGGCTACACCTTC
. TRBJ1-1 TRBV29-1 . CSVGAVFVNTEAFF TGCAGCGTTGGCGCGGTATTCGTAAACACTGAAGCTTTCTTT
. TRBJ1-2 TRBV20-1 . CSAAAYGYTF TGCAGTGCCGCAGCATATGGCTACACCTTC
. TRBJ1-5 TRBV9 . CASSAGDLQPQHF TGTGCCAGCAGCGCAGGAGATTTACAGCCCCAGCATTTT
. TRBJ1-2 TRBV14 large CASSQVHREGFGYTF TGTGCCAGCAGCCAAGTCCACAGGGAAGGCTTTGGCTACACCTTC
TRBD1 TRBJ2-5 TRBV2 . CASSRRTGGETQYF TGTGCCAGCAGTCGGAGGACAGGGGGAGAGACCCAGTACTTC
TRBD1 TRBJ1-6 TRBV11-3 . CASSSGQGNSPLHF TGTGCCAGCAGCTCCGGACAGGGAAATTCACCCCTCCACTTT
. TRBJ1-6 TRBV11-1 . CASSLRTVNSPLHF TGTGCCAGCAGCTTAAGGACAGTTAATTCACCCCTCCACTTT
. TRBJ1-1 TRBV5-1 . CASSLRQGEAFF TGCGCCAGCAGCTTGAGGCAGGGTGAAGCTTTCTTT
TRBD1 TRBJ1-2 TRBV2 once CASSRQGANYGYTF TGTGCCAGCAGTCGACAGGGGGCTAACTATGGCTACACCTTC
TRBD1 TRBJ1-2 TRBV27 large CASITGGGANYGYTF TGTGCCAGCATTACAGGGGGGGGAGCTAACTATGGCTACACCTTC
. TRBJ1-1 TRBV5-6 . CASSLRGTEAFF TGTGCCAGCAGCCTCAGGGGAACTGAAGCTTTCTTT
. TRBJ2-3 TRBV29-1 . CSVPSTTGAGSTDTQYF TGCAGCGTCCCGAGTACAACCGGGGCGGGGAGCACAGATACGCAGTATTTT
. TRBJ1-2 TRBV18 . CASSPPSQGLYGYTF TGTGCCAGCTCACCACCGAGCCAGGGACTCTATGGCTACACCTTC
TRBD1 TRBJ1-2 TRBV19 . CASSRGQGPNYGYTF TGTGCCAGTAGTCGCGGACAGGGCCCTAACTATGGCTACACCTTC
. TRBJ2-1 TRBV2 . CASRGSWNEQFF TGTGCCAGCAGAGGTAGCTGGAATGAGCAGTTCTTC
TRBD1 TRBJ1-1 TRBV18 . CASSPQQGTTEAFF TGTGCCAGCTCACCGCAACAGGGGACCACTGAAGCTTTCTTT
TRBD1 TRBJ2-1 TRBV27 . CASSSGTGVEQFF TGTGCCAGCAGTTCGGGGACAGGGGTTGAGCAGTTCTTC